Listed below are T cell receptor beta chains from one sample, sequenced in a study of blood T cell repertoires in COVID-19. Clones were sequenced by immunoSEQ multiplex PCR, and TCRdb holds only the in-frame ones, with some missing. The sample records nearly 85,000 clones, more than 70% being singletons. Sequenced: peripheral blood. These TCRs come from a woman in her sixties or seventies with acute or convalescent COVID-19. The CDR3 runs from the conserved cysteine through the conserved F or W. The order of the fields is J gene, clone size, D gene, V gene, CDR3 protein, CDR3 DNA. The D gene is left open where the match is weak. Size is stated for part of the rows, as once, few or many counts, or as a class when the clone is expanded.

j_gene: TRBJ1-2; abundance: once; d_gene: -; v_gene: TRBV9; CDR3aa: CASSVDPSSYGYTF; CDR3nt: TGTGCCAGCAGCGTAGACCCGAGTTCCTATGGCTACACCTTC
j_gene: TRBJ1-4; abundance: -; d_gene: -; v_gene: TRBV19; CDR3aa: CASSIPGLMKTKLFF; CDR3nt: TGTGCCAGTAGTATCCCGGGACTGATGAAAACAAAACTGTTTTTT
j_gene: TRBJ1-6; abundance: -; d_gene: -; v_gene: TRBV7-8; CDR3aa: CASSWTERDSPLHF; CDR3nt: TGTGCCAGCAGCTGGACAGAAAGGGATTCACCCCTCCACTTT
j_gene: TRBJ2-7; abundance: -; d_gene: -; v_gene: TRBV6-5; CDR3aa: CASSHNYEQYF; CDR3nt: TGTGCCAGCAGTCACAACTACGAGCAGTACTTC
j_gene: TRBJ1-5; abundance: -; d_gene: -; v_gene: TRBV28; CDR3aa: CASTLYTGDQPQHF; CDR3nt: TGTGCCAGCACCCTTTACACGGGGGATCAGCCCCAGCATTTT
j_gene: TRBJ1-1; abundance: -; d_gene: TRBD1; v_gene: TRBV19; CDR3aa: CASTNRGYKAFF; CDR3nt: TGTGCCAGTACCAACAGGGGCTACAAGGCTTTCTTT
j_gene: TRBJ2-7; abundance: -; d_gene: -; v_gene: TRBV7-8; CDR3aa: CASSLGRDYEQYF; CDR3nt: TGTGCCAGCAGCTTAGGACGGGATTACGAGCAGTACTTC
j_gene: TRBJ2-3; abundance: once; d_gene: -; v_gene: TRBV27; CDR3aa: CASSLLAGYTDTQYF; CDR3nt: TGTGCCAGCAGTTTATTGGCGGGGTACACAGATACGCAGTATTTT
j_gene: TRBJ2-1; abundance: -; d_gene: TRBD2; v_gene: TRBV10-2; CDR3aa: CASSLLAGWTNEQFF; CDR3nt: TGCGCCAGCAGCCTACTAGCGGGATGGACTAATGAGCAGTTCTTC
j_gene: TRBJ1-5; abundance: once; d_gene: TRBD1; v_gene: TRBV6-1; CDR3aa: CASSDGQGWRMENQPQHF; CDR3nt: TGTGCCAGCAGTGATGGACAGGGATGGAGGATGGAGAATCAGCCCCAGCATTTT
j_gene: TRBJ2-7; abundance: few; d_gene: -; v_gene: TRBV5-4; CDR3aa: CASSSSGWIYEQYF; CDR3nt: TGTGCCAGCAGCTCCTCCGGGTGGATCTACGAGCAGTACTTC
j_gene: TRBJ2-3; abundance: -; d_gene: TRBD1; v_gene: TRBV7-8; CDR3aa: CASRSLGQSTDTQYF; CDR3nt: TGTGCCAGCAGGTCCCTGGGACAGAGCACAGATACGCAGTATTTT
j_gene: TRBJ1-6; abundance: -; d_gene: -; v_gene: TRBV27; CDR3aa: CASSLLQAHSPLHF; CDR3nt: TGTGCCAGCAGTTTATTGCAGGCCCATTCACCCCTCCACTTT
j_gene: TRBJ2-2; abundance: -; d_gene: TRBD1; v_gene: TRBV11-3; CDR3aa: CASSLVSTGSNTGELFF; CDR3nt: TGTGCCAGCAGCTTAGTTTCGACAGGGAGCAACACCGGGGAGCTGTTTTTT
j_gene: TRBJ2-1; abundance: -; d_gene: TRBD2; v_gene: TRBV5-1; CDR3aa: CASSLDGTSGYNEQFF; CDR3nt: TGCGCCAGCAGCTTGGACGGGACTAGCGGATACAATGAGCAGTTCTTC